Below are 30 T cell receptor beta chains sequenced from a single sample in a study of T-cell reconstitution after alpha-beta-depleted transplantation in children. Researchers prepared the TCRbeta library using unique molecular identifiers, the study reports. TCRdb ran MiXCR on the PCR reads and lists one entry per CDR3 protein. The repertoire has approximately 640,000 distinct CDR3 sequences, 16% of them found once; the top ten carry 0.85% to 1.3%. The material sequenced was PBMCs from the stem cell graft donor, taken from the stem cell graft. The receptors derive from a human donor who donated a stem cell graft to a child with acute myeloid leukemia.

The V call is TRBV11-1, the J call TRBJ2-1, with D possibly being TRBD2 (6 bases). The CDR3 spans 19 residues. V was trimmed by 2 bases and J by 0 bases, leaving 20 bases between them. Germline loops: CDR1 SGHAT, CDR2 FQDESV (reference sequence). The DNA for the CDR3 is TGTGCCAGCAGCTTACCGAACAAGCGCGGGAAAAGCTCCTACAATGAGCAGTTCTTC. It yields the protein CASSLPNKRGKSSYNEQFF.

The DNA of the CDR3 is TGTGCCAGCAGTTCGTGGAGCGGGGGGGTCTCCTACAATGAGCAGTTCTTC. As protein: CASSSWSGGVSYNEQFF. The chain combines TRBV12-3 or TRBV12-4 with TRBJ2-1; 10 nucleotides align to TRBD2. Germline trimming cut 4 bases from V and 0 bases from J; bases unmatched to any gene: 6. This CDR3 has 17 amino acids.

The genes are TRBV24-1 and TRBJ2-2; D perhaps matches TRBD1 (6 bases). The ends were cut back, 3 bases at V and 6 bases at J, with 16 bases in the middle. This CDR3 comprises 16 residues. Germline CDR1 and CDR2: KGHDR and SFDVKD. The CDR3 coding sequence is TGTGCCACCAGTGATCGCCGGGACACGGGCCCCGGGGAGCTGTTTTTT. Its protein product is CATSDRRDTGPGELFF.

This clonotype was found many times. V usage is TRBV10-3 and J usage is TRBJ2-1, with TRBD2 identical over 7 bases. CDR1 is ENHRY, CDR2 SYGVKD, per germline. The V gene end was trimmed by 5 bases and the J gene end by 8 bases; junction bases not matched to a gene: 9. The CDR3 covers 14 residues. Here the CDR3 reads CAISKAGYGDEQFF. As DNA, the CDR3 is TGTGCCATCAGTAAAGCGGGGTATGGGGATGAGCAGTTCTTC.

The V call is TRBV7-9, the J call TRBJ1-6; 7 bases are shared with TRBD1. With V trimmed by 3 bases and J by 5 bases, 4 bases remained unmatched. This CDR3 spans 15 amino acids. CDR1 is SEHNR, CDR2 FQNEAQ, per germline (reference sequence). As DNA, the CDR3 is TGTGCCAGCAGCTTTTTGGGGACAGATAATTCACCCCTCCACTTT. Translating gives CASSFLGTDNSPLHF.

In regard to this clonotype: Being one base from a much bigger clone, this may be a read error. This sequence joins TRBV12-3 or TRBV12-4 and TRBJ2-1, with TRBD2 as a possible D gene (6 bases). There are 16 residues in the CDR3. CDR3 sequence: CASSFPPTSIHNDQFF. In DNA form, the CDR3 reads TGTGCCAGCAGCTTTCCCCCGACTAGTATCCACAATGACCAGTTCTTC.

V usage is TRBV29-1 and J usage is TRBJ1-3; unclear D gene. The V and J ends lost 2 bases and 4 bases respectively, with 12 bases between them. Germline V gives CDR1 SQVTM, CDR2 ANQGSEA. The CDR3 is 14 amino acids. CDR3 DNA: TGCAGCGTTGAAAACGAACAAGCGGGAAACACCATATATTTT. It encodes CSVENEQAGNTIYF. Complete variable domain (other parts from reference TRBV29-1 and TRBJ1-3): SAVISQKPSRDICQRGTSLTIQCQVDSQVTMMFWYRQQPGQSLTLIATANQGSEATYESGFVIDKFPISRPNLTFSTLTVSNMSPEDSSIYLCSVENEQAGNTIYFGEGSWLTVV.

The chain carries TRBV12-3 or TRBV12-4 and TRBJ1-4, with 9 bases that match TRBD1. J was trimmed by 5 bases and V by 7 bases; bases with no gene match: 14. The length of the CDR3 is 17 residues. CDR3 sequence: CASTTTHLDRGNEKLFF. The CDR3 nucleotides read TGTGCCAGCACCACCACCCATTTAGACAGGGGGAATGAAAAACTGTTTTTT.

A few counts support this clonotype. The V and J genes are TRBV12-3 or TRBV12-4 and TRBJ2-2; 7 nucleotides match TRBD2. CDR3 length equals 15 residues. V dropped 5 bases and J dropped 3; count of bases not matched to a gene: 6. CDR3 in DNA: TGTGCCAGCAGTGGAACCGGGGGGTACACCGGGGAGCTGTTTTTT. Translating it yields CASSGTGGYTGELFF.

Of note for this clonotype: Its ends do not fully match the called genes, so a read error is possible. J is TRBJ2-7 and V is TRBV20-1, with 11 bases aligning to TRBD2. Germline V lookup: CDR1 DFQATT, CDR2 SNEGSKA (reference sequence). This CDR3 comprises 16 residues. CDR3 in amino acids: CSARLRLAGSSYDQYF. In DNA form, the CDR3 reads TGCAGTGCTAGACTCCGACTAGCGGGGAGCTCCTACGACCAGTACTTC.

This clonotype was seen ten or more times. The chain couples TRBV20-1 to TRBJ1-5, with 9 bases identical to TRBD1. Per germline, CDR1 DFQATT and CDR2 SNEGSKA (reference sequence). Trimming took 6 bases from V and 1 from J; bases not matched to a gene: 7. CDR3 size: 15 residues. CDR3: CSASKQGASNQPQHF. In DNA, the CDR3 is TGCAGTGCATCCAAACAGGGGGCAAGCAATCAGCCCCAGCATTTT.

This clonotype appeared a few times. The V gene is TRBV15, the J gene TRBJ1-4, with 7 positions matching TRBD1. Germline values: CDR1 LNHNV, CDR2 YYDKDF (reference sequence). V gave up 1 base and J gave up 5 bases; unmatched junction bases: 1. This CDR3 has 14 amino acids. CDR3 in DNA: TGTGCCACCAGCAGAGCGGGACAGAATGAAAAACTGTTTTTT. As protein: CATSRAGQNEKLFF.

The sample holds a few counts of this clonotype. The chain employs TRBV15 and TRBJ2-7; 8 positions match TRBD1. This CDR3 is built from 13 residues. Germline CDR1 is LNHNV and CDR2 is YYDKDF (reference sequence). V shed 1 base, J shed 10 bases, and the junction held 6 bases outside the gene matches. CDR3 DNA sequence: TGTGCCACCAGCAGAGCCTCGGACAGGGAACAGTACTTC. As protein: CATSRASDREQYF.

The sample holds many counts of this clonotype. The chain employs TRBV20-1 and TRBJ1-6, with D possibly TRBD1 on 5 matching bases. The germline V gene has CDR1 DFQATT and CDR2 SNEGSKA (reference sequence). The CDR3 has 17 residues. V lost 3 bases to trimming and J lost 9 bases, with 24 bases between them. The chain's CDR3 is CSARAPLWGNRSSPLHF. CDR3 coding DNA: TGCAGTGCTAGGGCTCCGCTGTGGGGGAATAGGAGTTCACCCCTCCACTTT.

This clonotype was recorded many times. The CDR3 loop is CAISLGTRGYQGDTQYF. CDR3 nucleotides: TGTGCCATCAGCCTCGGGACTAGGGGATATCAGGGAGATACGCAGTATTTT. V is TRBV10-3 and J is TRBJ2-3; TRBD2 matches at 8 bases. The CDR3 consists of 17 residues. V was clipped by 6 bases and J by 5 bases; unmatched bases: 16. Germline CDR1 and CDR2: ENHRY and SYGVKD.

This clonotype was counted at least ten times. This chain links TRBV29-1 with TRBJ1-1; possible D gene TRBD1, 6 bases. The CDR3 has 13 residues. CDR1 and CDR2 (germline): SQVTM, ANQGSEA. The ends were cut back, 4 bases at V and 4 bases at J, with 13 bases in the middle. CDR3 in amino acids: CSVGRGRGTEAFF. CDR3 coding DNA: TGCAGCGTTGGAAGGGGGAGGGGCACTGAAGCTTTCTTT.

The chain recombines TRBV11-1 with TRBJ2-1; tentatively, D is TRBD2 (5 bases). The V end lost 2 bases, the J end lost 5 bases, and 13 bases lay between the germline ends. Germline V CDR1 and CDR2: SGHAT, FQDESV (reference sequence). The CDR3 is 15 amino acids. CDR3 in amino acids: CASSLILAYDNEQFF. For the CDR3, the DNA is TGTGCCAGCAGCTTAATTTTAGCGTATGACAATGAGCAGTTCTTC.

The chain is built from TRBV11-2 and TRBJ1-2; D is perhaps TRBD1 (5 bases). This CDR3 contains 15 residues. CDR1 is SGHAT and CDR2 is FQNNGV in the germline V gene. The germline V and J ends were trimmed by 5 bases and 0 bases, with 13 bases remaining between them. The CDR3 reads CASSISGPANYGYTF. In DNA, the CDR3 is TGTGCCAGCAGCATTTCGGGACCTGCTAACTATGGCTACACCTTC.

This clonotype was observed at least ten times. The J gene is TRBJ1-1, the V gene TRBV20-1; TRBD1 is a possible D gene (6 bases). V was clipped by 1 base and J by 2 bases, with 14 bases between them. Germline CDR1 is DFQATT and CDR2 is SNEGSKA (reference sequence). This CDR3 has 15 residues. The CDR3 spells CSARVGGAVNTEAFF. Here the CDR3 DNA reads TGCAGTGCTAGAGTCGGGGGGGCAGTCAACACTGAAGCTTTCTTT.

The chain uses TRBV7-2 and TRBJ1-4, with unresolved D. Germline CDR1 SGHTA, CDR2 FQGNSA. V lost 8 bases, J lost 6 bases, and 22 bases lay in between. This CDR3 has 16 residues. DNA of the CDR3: TGTGCCAGCGGCGAACGCCGTCCCCGCGGGGATGAAAAACTGTTTTTT. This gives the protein CASGERRPRGDEKLFF.

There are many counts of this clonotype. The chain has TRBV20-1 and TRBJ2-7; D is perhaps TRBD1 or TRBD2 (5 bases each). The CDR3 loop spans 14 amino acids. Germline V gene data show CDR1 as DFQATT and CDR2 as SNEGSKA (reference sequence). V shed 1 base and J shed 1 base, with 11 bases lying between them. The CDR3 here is CSARARDRSYEQYF. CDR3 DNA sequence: TGCAGTGCTAGAGCACGGGACCGATCCTACGAGCAGTACTTC.

CDR3 in amino acids: CSARDGGLGQPQHF. The CDR3 DNA reads TGCAGTGCTAGAGACGGTGGGCTCGGGCAGCCCCAGCATTTT. The chain joins TRBV20-1 to TRBJ1-5; D is unresolved. The CDR3 is 14 residues long. The germline V and J ends were trimmed by 0 bases and 7 bases, with 13 bases remaining between them. CDR1 and CDR2 from the germline V gene are DFQATT and SNEGSKA (reference sequence).

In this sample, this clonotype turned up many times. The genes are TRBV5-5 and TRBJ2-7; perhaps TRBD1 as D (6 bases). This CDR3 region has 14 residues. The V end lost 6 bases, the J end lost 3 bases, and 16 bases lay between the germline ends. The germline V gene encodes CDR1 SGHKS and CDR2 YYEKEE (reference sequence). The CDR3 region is CASTLSGQFYEQYF. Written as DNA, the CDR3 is TGTGCCAGCACCCTCTCCGGACAGTTCTACGAGCAGTACTTC. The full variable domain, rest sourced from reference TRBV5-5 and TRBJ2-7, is DAGVTQSPTHLIKTRGQQVTLRCSPISGHKSVSWYQQVLGQGPQFIFQYYEKEERGRGNFPDRFSARQFPNYSSELNVNALLLGDSALYLCASTLSGQFYEQYFGPGTRLTVT.

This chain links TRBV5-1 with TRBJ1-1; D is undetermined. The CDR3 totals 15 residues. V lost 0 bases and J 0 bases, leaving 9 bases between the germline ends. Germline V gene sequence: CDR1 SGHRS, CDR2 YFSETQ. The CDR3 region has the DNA TGCGCCAGCAGCTTGGGGGGAGATCTGAACACTGAAGCTTTCTTT. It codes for CASSLGGDLNTEAFF.

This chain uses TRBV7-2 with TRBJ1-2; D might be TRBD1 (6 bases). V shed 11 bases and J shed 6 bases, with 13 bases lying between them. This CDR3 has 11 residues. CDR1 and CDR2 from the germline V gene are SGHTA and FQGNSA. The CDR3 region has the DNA TGTGCCGGAGGGGGGGGGAATGGCTACACCTTC. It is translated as CAGGGGNGYTF.

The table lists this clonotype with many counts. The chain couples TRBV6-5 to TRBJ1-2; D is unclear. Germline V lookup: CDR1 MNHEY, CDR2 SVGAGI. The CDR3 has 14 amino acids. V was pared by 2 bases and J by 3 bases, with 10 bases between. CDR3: CASSYAVGDYGYTF. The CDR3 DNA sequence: TGTGCCAGCAGTTACGCGGTCGGGGACTATGGCTACACCTTC.

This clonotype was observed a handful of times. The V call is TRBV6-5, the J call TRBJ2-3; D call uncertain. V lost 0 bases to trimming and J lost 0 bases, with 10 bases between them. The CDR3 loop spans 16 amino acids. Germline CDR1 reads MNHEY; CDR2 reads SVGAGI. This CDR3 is CASSYSKTASTDTQYF. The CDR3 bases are TGTGCCAGCAGTTACTCTAAGACTGCCAGCACAGATACGCAGTATTTT.

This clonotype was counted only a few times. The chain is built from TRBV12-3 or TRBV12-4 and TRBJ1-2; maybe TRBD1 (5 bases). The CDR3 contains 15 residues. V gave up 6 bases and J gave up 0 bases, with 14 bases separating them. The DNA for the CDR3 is TGTGCCAGCAGCCAAAACAGGAGAGCTAACTATGGCTACACCTTC. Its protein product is CASSQNRRANYGYTF.

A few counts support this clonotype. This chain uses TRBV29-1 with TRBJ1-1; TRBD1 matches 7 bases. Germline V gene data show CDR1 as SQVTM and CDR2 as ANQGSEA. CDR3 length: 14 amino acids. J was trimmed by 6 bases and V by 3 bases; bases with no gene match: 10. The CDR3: CSVEAGGWKAEAFF. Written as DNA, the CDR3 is TGCAGCGTTGAGGCAGGGGGATGGAAAGCTGAAGCTTTCTTT. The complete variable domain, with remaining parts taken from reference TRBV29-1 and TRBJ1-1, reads SAVISQKPSRDICQRGTSLTIQCQVDSQVTMMFWYRQQPGQSLTLIATANQGSEATYESGFVIDKFPISRPNLTFSTLTVSNMSPEDSSIYLCSVEAGGWKAEAFFGQGTRLTVV.

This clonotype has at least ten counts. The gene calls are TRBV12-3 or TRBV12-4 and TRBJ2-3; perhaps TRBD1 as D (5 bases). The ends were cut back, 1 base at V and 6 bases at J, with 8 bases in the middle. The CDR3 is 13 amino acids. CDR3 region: CASSLGQLDTQYF. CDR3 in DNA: TGTGCCAGCAGTTTAGGACAGTTGGATACGCAGTATTTT.